These T cell receptor beta chains were read from a single sample in a study of PD-1 blockade in mismatch repair-deficient tumors. Generated by immunoSEQ multiplex PCR, the TCRdb table keeps only in-frame clones and is missing some. Of approximately 15,000 clones detected, approximately 80% appear once; the ten largest clones hold about a tenth. These receptors have no known antigen. Source: cells cultured in vitro, taken from a patient treated with pembrolizumab. These receptors originate from an adult with mismatch repair-deficient cancer. The CDR3 runs from the conserved cysteine through the conserved F or W. A D gene is named only where the DNA matches it firmly. Clone size is not always given. Where it is, it says once, few, many or a class for expanded clones.

abundance: .
j_gene: TRBJ1-5
v_gene: TRBV5-1
d_gene: TRBD1
CDR3nt: TGCGCCAGCAGCCCTCAGGGGGCGCCCGGTCAGCCCCAGCATTTT
CDR3aa: CASSPQGAPGQPQHF

abundance: .
j_gene: TRBJ1-4
v_gene: TRBV19
d_gene: .
CDR3nt: TGTGCCAGTAGTATAGGTTCGGGGCGAACCAATGAAAAACTGTTTTTT
CDR3aa: CASSIGSGRTNEKLFF

abundance: .
j_gene: TRBJ2-2
v_gene: TRBV5-6
d_gene: .
CDR3nt: TGTGCCAGCAGCTTGGGGGCGAACACCGGGGAGCTGTTTTTT
CDR3aa: CASSLGANTGELFF

abundance: .
j_gene: TRBJ1-2
v_gene: TRBV4-1
d_gene: TRBD1
CDR3nt: TGCGCCAGCAGCCAAGTTGAGGGGACAGGGGATCCCTACTATGGCTACACCTTC
CDR3aa: CASSQVEGTGDPYYGYTF

abundance: .
j_gene: TRBJ2-5
v_gene: TRBV30
d_gene: TRBD1
CDR3nt: TGTGCCTGGGGGGGGACAGGGAATTTAAAGACCCAGTACTTC
CDR3aa: CAWGGTGNLKTQYF

abundance: .
j_gene: TRBJ2-1
v_gene: TRBV29-1
d_gene: .
CDR3nt: TGCAGCGTGGCCGGCTCTACGGGGGACAATGAGCAGTTCTTC
CDR3aa: CSVAGSTGDNEQFF

abundance: .
j_gene: TRBJ2-2
v_gene: TRBV5-1
d_gene: TRBD2
CDR3nt: TGCGCCAGCAGCTTTCGGCGGGAGGGCGATCAGTTTTTT
CDR3aa: CASSFRREGDQFF

abundance: .
j_gene: TRBJ1-2
v_gene: TRBV18
d_gene: .
CDR3nt: TGTGCCAGCTCACCTCCCGGTAACTATGGCTACACCTTC
CDR3aa: CASSPPGNYGYTF

abundance: .
j_gene: TRBJ1-5
v_gene: TRBV7-8
d_gene: .
CDR3nt: TGTGCCAGCAGCTTATGGGGAGAGGCCAATCAGCCCCAGCATTTT
CDR3aa: CASSLWGEANQPQHF

abundance: .
j_gene: TRBJ2-7
v_gene: TRBV5-6
d_gene: TRBD2
CDR3nt: TGTGCCAGCAGCTTGGGCGGGAGGTATTCGTGGGAGCAGTACTTC
CDR3aa: CASSLGGRYSWEQYF

abundance: once
j_gene: TRBJ2-3
v_gene: TRBV7-3
d_gene: .
CDR3nt: TGTGCCAGCAGCTTAGCTAACACAGATACGCAGTATTTT
CDR3aa: CASSLANTDTQYF

abundance: .
j_gene: TRBJ2-1
v_gene: TRBV9
d_gene: .
CDR3nt: TGTGCCAGCAGCGTAGATAGGCTAGGGCTCTACAATGAGCAGTTCTTC
CDR3aa: CASSVDRLGLYNEQFF

abundance: .
j_gene: TRBJ2-2
v_gene: TRBV19
d_gene: TRBD1
CDR3nt: TGTGCCAGTAGGGAACAGGGGGCGCTGAACACCGGGGAGCTGTTTTTT
CDR3aa: CASREQGALNTGELFF

abundance: once
j_gene: TRBJ1-1
v_gene: TRBV10-2
d_gene: .
CDR3nt: TGCGCCAGCAGTGGCGGGGTGAACACTGAAGCTTTCTTT
CDR3aa: CASSGGVNTEAFF

abundance: once
j_gene: TRBJ1-1
v_gene: TRBV18
d_gene: .
CDR3nt: TGTGCCAGCTCACCGGTTGAAGAAGCTTTCTTT
CDR3aa: CASSPVEEAFF

abundance: .
j_gene: TRBJ2-4
v_gene: TRBV15
d_gene: .
CDR3nt: TGTGCCACCAGCAGAGCCATCCGGGTCTGGGGCCTAGGGGGAAACATTCAGTACTTC
CDR3aa: CATSRAIRVWGLGGNIQYF

abundance: .
j_gene: TRBJ2-7
v_gene: TRBV27
d_gene: TRBD1
CDR3nt: TGTGCCAGCAGTTTGGGGGGACAGGGGCTGTACTTC
CDR3aa: CASSLGGQGLYF

abundance: .
j_gene: TRBJ2-1
v_gene: TRBV7-3
d_gene: TRBD2
CDR3nt: TGTGCCAGCAGCTCCCCTCGGGGGGAGGCGGTCAATGAGCAGTTCTTC
CDR3aa: CASSSPRGEAVNEQFF

abundance: .
j_gene: TRBJ2-7
v_gene: TRBV30
d_gene: .
CDR3nt: TGTGCCTGGAGTGAAGGGGGAGGGATATACGAGCAGTACTTC
CDR3aa: CAWSEGGGIYEQYF

abundance: .
j_gene: TRBJ2-1
v_gene: TRBV27
d_gene: TRBD2
CDR3nt: TGTGCCAGCAGCCAAGGGGCTAGCGGGAGGAATGAGCAGTTCTTC
CDR3aa: CASSQGASGRNEQFF

abundance: .
j_gene: TRBJ1-5
v_gene: TRBV6-6
d_gene: TRBD1
CDR3nt: TGTGCCATACAGGGGTATAGCAATCAGCCCCAGCATTTT
CDR3aa: CAIQGYSNQPQHF

abundance: .
j_gene: TRBJ2-2
v_gene: TRBV9
d_gene: TRBD2
CDR3nt: TGTGCCAGCAGCGGGCTAGCGGACACCGGGGAGCTGTTTTTT
CDR3aa: CASSGLADTGELFF

abundance: .
j_gene: TRBJ1-5
v_gene: TRBV5-1
d_gene: .
CDR3nt: TGCGCCAGCAGCTTGGACGGTCAGCCCCAGCATTTT
CDR3aa: CASSLDGQPQHF

abundance: .
j_gene: TRBJ2-7
v_gene: TRBV27
d_gene: .
CDR3nt: TGTGCCAGCAGTTTAATCCCCGGCGCCTCCTACGAGCAGTACTTC
CDR3aa: CASSLIPGASYEQYF

abundance: .
j_gene: TRBJ2-3
v_gene: TRBV9
d_gene: .
CDR3nt: TGTGCCAGCAGCCGAGGGACAGATACGCAGTATTTT
CDR3aa: CASSRGTDTQYF

abundance: .
j_gene: TRBJ2-7
v_gene: TRBV11-3
d_gene: TRBD2
CDR3nt: TGTGCCAGCAGCTTAGATCATACTAGCGACAGAACCTACGAGCAGTACTTC
CDR3aa: CASSLDHTSDRTYEQYF

abundance: .
j_gene: TRBJ1-3
v_gene: TRBV6-1
d_gene: .
CDR3nt: TGTGCCAGCACCCTGGACGGAATCTCTGGAAACACCATATATTTT
CDR3aa: CASTLDGISGNTIYF

abundance: .
j_gene: TRBJ1-2
v_gene: TRBV6-1
d_gene: TRBD1
CDR3nt: TGTGCCAGCAGTATTTTACAGGGGACCTATGGCTACACCTTC
CDR3aa: CASSILQGTYGYTF

abundance: .
j_gene: TRBJ2-1
v_gene: TRBV30
d_gene: TRBD2
CDR3nt: TGTGCCTTTTATTCACGGGAGGGGTCCTACAATGAGCAGTTCTTC
CDR3aa: CAFYSREGSYNEQFF

abundance: .
j_gene: TRBJ2-7
v_gene: TRBV5-4
d_gene: TRBD2
CDR3nt: TGTGCCAGCAGCTTGGAGGTAGCGGGAGACGAGCAGTACTTC
CDR3aa: CASSLEVAGDEQYF

abundance: .
j_gene: TRBJ2-5
v_gene: TRBV5-4
d_gene: .
CDR3nt: TGTGCCAGCAGCTTAACTCTAGTCCCCAAAGAGACCCAGTACTTC
CDR3aa: CASSLTLVPKETQYF

abundance: .
j_gene: TRBJ1-2
v_gene: TRBV5-4
d_gene: TRBD1
CDR3nt: TGTGCCAGCAGCGTGGACAGGCACTATGGCTACACCTTC
CDR3aa: CASSVDRHYGYTF

abundance: .
j_gene: TRBJ2-7
v_gene: TRBV28
d_gene: .
CDR3nt: TGTGCCAGCAGTTTGCCACGCTACGAGCAGTACTTC
CDR3aa: CASSLPRYEQYF

abundance: .
j_gene: TRBJ2-1
v_gene: TRBV10-3
d_gene: .
CDR3nt: TGTGCCATCAGTGAGAGGGAAAGCTCCTACAATGAGCAGTTCTTC
CDR3aa: CAISERESSYNEQFF

abundance: .
j_gene: TRBJ2-7
v_gene: TRBV5-1
d_gene: .
CDR3nt: TGCGCCAGCAGATCGTCAGGGGCGGTCGAGCAGTACTTC
CDR3aa: CASRSSGAVEQYF

abundance: .
j_gene: TRBJ2-6
v_gene: TRBV29-1
d_gene: TRBD1
CDR3nt: TGCAAAAAGAACAGGACAGGGGACCGCTCTGGGGCCAACGTCCTGACTTTC
CDR3aa: CKKNRTGDRSGANVLTF

abundance: .
j_gene: TRBJ2-3
v_gene: TRBV11-2
d_gene: .
CDR3nt: TGTGCCAGCAGCTTTGGCGGTAGCACAGATACGCAGTATTTT
CDR3aa: CASSFGGSTDTQYF

abundance: .
j_gene: TRBJ2-3
v_gene: TRBV19
d_gene: TRBD2
CDR3nt: TGTGCCAGTAGTAGCGCCGTTATTAGCGGGGTTACAGATACGCAGTATTTT
CDR3aa: CASSSAVISGVTDTQYF

abundance: .
j_gene: TRBJ2-7
v_gene: TRBV7-2
d_gene: .
CDR3nt: TGTGCCAGCAGCTTGTACTACGAGCAGTACTTC
CDR3aa: CASSLYYEQYF

abundance: .
j_gene: TRBJ2-7
v_gene: TRBV2
d_gene: TRBD1
CDR3nt: TGTGCCAGCTTACAGTGGGGACAGTCAAGGTTCGAGCAGTACTTC
CDR3aa: CASLQWGQSRFEQYF

abundance: .
j_gene: TRBJ2-5
v_gene: TRBV11-2
d_gene: .
CDR3nt: TGTGCCAGCAGCGCGACCGGGACAAAGGGGGAGACCCAGTACTTC
CDR3aa: CASSATGTKGETQYF

abundance: .
j_gene: TRBJ2-1
v_gene: TRBV28
d_gene: TRBD1
CDR3nt: TGTGCCAGCAGTTATACCGGGACAGGGGCCTACAATGAGCAGTTCTTC
CDR3aa: CASSYTGTGAYNEQFF

abundance: .
j_gene: TRBJ1-1
v_gene: TRBV5-1
d_gene: .
CDR3nt: TGCGCCAGCAGCCCGTTTTGGAGGACGGAGAACACTGAAGCTTTCTTT
CDR3aa: CASSPFWRTENTEAFF

abundance: .
j_gene: TRBJ2-7
v_gene: TRBV27
d_gene: TRBD2
CDR3nt: TGTGCCAGCAGTCCTAGCGGGAGAAGGCCCTACGAGCAGTACTTC
CDR3aa: CASSPSGRRPYEQYF